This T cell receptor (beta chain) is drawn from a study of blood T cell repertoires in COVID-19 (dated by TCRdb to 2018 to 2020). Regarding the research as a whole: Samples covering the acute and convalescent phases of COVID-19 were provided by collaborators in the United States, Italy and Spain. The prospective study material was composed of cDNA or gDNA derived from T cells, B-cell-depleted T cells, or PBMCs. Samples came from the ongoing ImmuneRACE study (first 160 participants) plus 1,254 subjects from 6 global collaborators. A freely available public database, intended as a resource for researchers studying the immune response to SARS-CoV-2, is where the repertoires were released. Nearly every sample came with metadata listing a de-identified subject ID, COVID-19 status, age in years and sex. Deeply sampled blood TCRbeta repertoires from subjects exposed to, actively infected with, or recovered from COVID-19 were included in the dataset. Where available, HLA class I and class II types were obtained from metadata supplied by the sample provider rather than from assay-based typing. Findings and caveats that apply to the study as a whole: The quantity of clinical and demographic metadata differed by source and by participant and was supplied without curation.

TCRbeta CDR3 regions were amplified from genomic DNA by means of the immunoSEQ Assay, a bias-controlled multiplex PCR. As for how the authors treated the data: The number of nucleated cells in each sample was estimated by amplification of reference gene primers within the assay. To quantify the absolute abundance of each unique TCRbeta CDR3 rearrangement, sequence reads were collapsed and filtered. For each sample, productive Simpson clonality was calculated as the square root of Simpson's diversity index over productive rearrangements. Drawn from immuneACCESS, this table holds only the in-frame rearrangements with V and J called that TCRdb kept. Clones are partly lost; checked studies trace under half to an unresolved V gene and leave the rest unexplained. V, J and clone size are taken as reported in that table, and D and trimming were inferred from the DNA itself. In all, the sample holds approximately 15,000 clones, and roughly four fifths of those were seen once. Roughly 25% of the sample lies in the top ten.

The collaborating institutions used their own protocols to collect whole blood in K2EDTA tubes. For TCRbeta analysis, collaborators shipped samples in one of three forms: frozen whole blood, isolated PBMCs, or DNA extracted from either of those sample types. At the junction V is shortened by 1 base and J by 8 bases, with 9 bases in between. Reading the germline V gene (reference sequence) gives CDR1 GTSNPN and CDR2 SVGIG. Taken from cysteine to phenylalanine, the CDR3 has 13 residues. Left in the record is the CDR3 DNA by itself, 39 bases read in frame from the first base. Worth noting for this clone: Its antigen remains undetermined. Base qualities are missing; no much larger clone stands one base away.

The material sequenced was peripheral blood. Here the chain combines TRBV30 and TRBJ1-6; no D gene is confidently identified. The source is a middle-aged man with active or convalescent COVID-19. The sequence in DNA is TGTGCCTGGAGTGCTCGCCGAGATTCACCCCTCCACTTT. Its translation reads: CAWSARRDSPLHF.